This T cell receptor (beta chain) was found in a study of Graves' ophthalmopathy and Graves' hyperthyroidism. Background on the study: Before any treatment was given, at initial diagnosis, peripheral blood was collected. Findings and limits, study-wide: Most expanded thyroid clonotypes above 0.001 frequency also appeared in blood. It was with about 71% sensitivity and around 72% specificity that the model predicted ophthalmopathy progression.

This clonotype was counted many times. Its antigen is unidentified. The CDR3 is made up of 14 amino acids. Germline V gene lookup returns CDR1 SGHTA and CDR2 FQGNSA. V was shortened by 4 bases and J by 3 bases, with 10 bases between the two germline ends. Roughly 9 ml of fresh blood yielded the PBMCs by density gradient. RNA transcripts were the template, and TCR beta CDR3 regions were amplified from them. Scientists carried out first-round RT-PCR using HTBI primers and then a second-round multiplex PCR. TCRdb independently ran MiXCR on the multiplex PCR reads; one entry per CDR3 protein. Seen here are about 200,000 distinct CDR3 sequences, around 30% observed once, and the top ten hold approximately 8.2%.

This sequence joins TRBV7-2 and TRBJ1-5; D gene uncertain. This sequence originates from a man in his fifties with Graves' ophthalmopathy. Sequenced: peripheral blood. CDR3 protein: CASSSSGINQPQHF. Written as DNA, the CDR3 is TGTGCCAGCAGCTCGAGTGGGATCAATCAGCCCCAGCATTTT.